The 16 T cell receptor beta chains in this list originate from one sample, sequenced in a study of blood T cell repertoires in COVID-19. Profiling relied on immunoSEQ multiplex PCR, and the TCRdb table lists in-frame clones only, not all of them. Seen here are some 240,000 clones, roughly four fifths observed once, and the top ten hold roughly 4%. Sequences were obtained from PBMCs or T cells enriched from blood (not recorded which). These receptors all stem from a man aged 25 to 40 with acute COVID-19.

As regards this clone: The junction shows a germline mismatch at one end, possibly a read error. V gene TRBV5-1 combines with J gene TRBJ2-1; TRBD2 agrees at 7 bases. CDR1 is SGHRS and CDR2 is YFSETQ in the germline V gene. This CDR3 comprises 15 residues. DNA for the CDR3: TGTGCCAGCAGCTTGCTGGGAGGGAACGAGGGTGAGCAGTTCTTC. Amino acids: CASSLLGGNEGEQFF.

CDR3 sequence reads: CASSTSGKTEAFF. In DNA, the CDR3 is TGTGCCAGCAGCACCAGTGGTAAGACTGAAGCTTTCTTT. The J gene is TRBJ1-1, the V gene TRBV9; D unresolved. Germline V gives CDR1 SGDLS, CDR2 YYNGEE. This CDR3 contains 13 residues. Trimming left V 4 bases short and J 5 bases short, with 12 bases between.

V gene TRBV4-2 combines with J gene TRBJ1-5, with 7 positions matching TRBD1. CDR3 length: 15 amino acids. The V gene's germline CDR1 is LGHNA and CDR2 YNFKEQ. The V gene end was trimmed by 2 bases and the J gene end by 3 bases; junction bases not matched to a gene: 4. The CDR3 region has the DNA TGTGCCAGCAGCCAATCGACAGGGAACAATCAGCCCCAGCATTTT. Amino acid sequence: CASSQSTGNNQPQHF.

The chain employs TRBV28 and TRBJ1-2, with D possibly being TRBD1 (5 bases). CDR3 size: 14 residues. Germline V gene lookup returns CDR1 MDHEN and CDR2 SYDVKM. Between the trimmed V and J ends, which lost 6 bases and 4 bases, there was a span of 15 bases. The CDR3 sequence is CASSRTRVGYGYTF. CDR3 DNA sequence: TGTGCCAGCAGCCGAACCAGGGTTGGCTATGGCTACACCTTC.

This chain joins TRBV4-2 and TRBJ2-1; 11 bases match TRBD1. V lost 0 bases and J lost 2; bases outside the gene matches: 3. Germline V CDR1 and CDR2: LGHNA, YNFKEQ. The CDR3 loop spans 17 amino acids. The CDR3 here is CASSQDLGQGAYNEQFF. CDR3 DNA sequence: TGTGCCAGCAGCCAAGATTTGGGACAGGGGGCCTACAATGAGCAGTTCTTC.

The chain carries TRBV18 and TRBJ1-5; weak D call: TRBD1 (6 bases). The germline CDR1 and CDR2 sequences are KGHSH and LQKENI. CDR3 length: 15 residues. The V end lost 6 bases, the J end lost 2 bases, and 14 bases lay between the germline ends. The CDR3 spells CASSLTGRGNQPQHF. CDR3 nucleotides: TGTGCCAGCTCCCTTACAGGGAGAGGCAATCAGCCCCAGCATTTT.

The chain couples TRBV11-2 to TRBJ1-6; D is undetermined. V gave up 3 bases and J gave up 4 bases, with 7 bases separating them. Germline CDR1 reads SGHAT; CDR2 reads FQNNGV. The CDR3 contains 14 residues. CDR3 residues: CASSFREYNSPLHF. The CDR3 coding sequence is TGTGCCAGCAGCTTCCGGGAGTATAATTCACCCCTCCACTTT.

For this clone: A much bigger clone sits one base away, suggesting this may be a read error. The chain uses TRBV19 and TRBJ1-1; unclear D gene. Germline V gene lookup returns CDR1 LNHDA and CDR2 SQIVND (reference sequence). V lost 2 bases to trimming and J lost 1 base, with 5 bases between them. This CDR3 is 13 amino acids long. CDR3 DNA sequence: TGTGCCAGTAGTATAAAGAGGAACACTGAAGCTTTCTTT. Translation gives CASSIKRNTEAFF.

The chain couples TRBV15 to TRBJ2-7, with D perhaps matching TRBD1 (5 bases). The length of the CDR3 is 14 residues. Germline lookup yields CDR1 LNHNV and CDR2 YYDKDF (reference sequence). The ends were cut back, 2 bases at V and 2 bases at J, with 10 bases in the middle. The CDR3 DNA reads as TGTGCCACCAGCAGAACGGACAAACCCTACGAGCAGTACGTC. Its translation: CATSRTDKPYEQYV.

This clone has just one count. The junction shows a germline mismatch at one end, possibly a read error. The rearrangement uses TRBV5-1 and TRBJ2-3, with D perhaps TRBD1 (5 bases). Germline CDR1 and CDR2: SGHRS and YFSETQ. This CDR3 is built from 14 residues. DNA of the CDR3: TGTGCCAGCAGACGGATACAGGAAGTAGATACGCAGTATTTT. It specifies CASRRIQEVDTQYF.

The chain carries TRBV12-3 or TRBV12-4 and TRBJ2-5; TRBD1 is a possible D gene (5 bases). The CDR3 length is 13 residues. Trimming took off 7 bases at V and 5 bases at J, with 14 bases between the two ends. CDR3 protein: CASTLGLAETQYF. The CDR3 nucleotides read TGTGCCAGCACCTTGGGGCTCGCGGAGACCCAGTACTTC.

V gene TRBV4-1 combines with J gene TRBJ1-1; no reliable D call. The CDR3 loop spans 14 amino acids. Germline V gives CDR1 MGHRA, CDR2 YSYEKL. The V end lost 0 bases, the J end lost 2 bases, and 7 bases lay between the germline ends. Written as DNA, the CDR3 is TGCGCCAGCAGCCAAGATCCCAGAAACACTGAAGCTTTCTTT. Translating it yields CASSQDPRNTEAFF.

There are a few counts of this clone. CDR3 sequence reads: CATSSRSSTGELFF. CDR3 DNA: TGTGCCACCAGCAGTAGATCGTCCACCGGGGAGCTGTTTTTT. The J gene is TRBJ2-2, the V gene TRBV15; D is ambiguous. V dropped 3 bases and J dropped 4 bases, with 9 bases sitting between them. Per the germline V gene, CDR1 is LNHNV and CDR2 is YYDKDF (reference sequence). The CDR3 contains 14 residues.

The chain links TRBV4-2 to TRBJ2-1; 8 positions agree with TRBD2. Losses at the gene ends were 4 bases for V and 8 bases for J; bases not matched to a gene: 19. This CDR3 comprises 18 residues. In germline, CDR1 is LGHNA, CDR2 YNFKEQ. CDR3 nucleotide sequence: TGTGCCAGCAGCCCAAGGCAAGGGGCGCCCGGGAGGGCCTATGAGCAGTTCTTC. Translating gives CASSPRQGAPGRAYEQFF.

The chain employs TRBV7-3 and TRBJ2-1, with 7 bases lining up with TRBD2. The V gene's germline CDR1 is SGHTA and CDR2 FQGTGA. The CDR3 runs 15 residues. J lost 7 bases, V lost 1 base, and 7 bases had no gene match. The CDR3 sequence: CASSLRGRARNEQFF. CDR3 sequence (DNA): TGTGCCAGCAGCTTAAGAGGGAGGGCCCGGAATGAGCAGTTCTTC.

The rearrangement joins TRBV19 to TRBJ2-3; 7 nucleotides align to TRBD1. The CDR3 consists of 18 residues. Unmatched junction bases numbered 14, after V lost 5 bases and J lost 0 bases. Germline loops: CDR1 LNHDA, CDR2 SQIVND (reference sequence). CDR3 nucleotides: TGTGCCAGTAGTGCCGAGGACAGGCACAAAGCTAGCACAGATACGCAGTATTTT. Translation gives CASSAEDRHKASTDTQYF.